These 9 T cell receptor beta chains share one sample of origin, sequenced in a study of cytomegalovirus exposure and HLA in healthy donors. Primers included in the PCR were 60 Vbeta and 13 Jbeta primers. Sequencing used immunoSEQ multiplex PCR; TCRdb keeps in-frame clones, though not all of them. The sample contains about 120,000 clones, roughly 73% of which appear only once. Sequencing used PBMCs. The receptors here all came from a woman aged 25 to 39 in good health and CMV-seronegative.

The chain is built from TRBV4-3 and TRBJ2-7; D is unclear. Trimming pared 1 base from V and 3 bases from J, leaving 4 bases between. CDR3 size: 12 residues. Germline V gene data show CDR1 as LGHNA and CDR2 as YSLEER. The CDR3 DNA reads as TGCGCCAGCAGCCAAGGAGGCTACGAGCAGTACTTC. This sequence encodes CASSQGGYEQYF.

The V gene is TRBV4-3, the J gene TRBJ1-4; no clear D. The CDR3 has 12 amino acids. From germline, CDR1 is LGHNA and CDR2 YSLEER. V dropped 8 bases and J dropped 0 bases, with 4 bases sitting between them. CDR3 nucleotides: TGCGCCAGCTCTGCAACTAATGAAAAACTGTTTTTT. This sequence encodes CASSATNEKLFF.

This clone was counted between two and nine times. The CDR3 DNA is TGTGCCAGCAGCTGGGGACAGTTGGGCACTGAAGCTTTCTTT. Translated, it gives CASSWGQLGTEAFF. The chain couples TRBV5-6 to TRBJ1-1; 7 bases agree with TRBD1. J was trimmed by 4 bases and V by 3 bases; bases with no gene match: 6. From germline, CDR1 is SGHDT and CDR2 YYEEEE. The CDR3 has 14 amino acids.

The V and J genes are TRBV18 and TRBJ1-5, with D possibly matching TRBD1 (6 bases). The CDR3 totals 15 residues. The V end lost 5 bases, the J end lost 0 bases, and 11 bases lay between the germline ends. Germline values: CDR1 KGHSH, CDR2 LQKENI. CDR3 coding DNA: TGTGCCAGCTCAACCCTGGGGGCTAGCAATCAGCCCCAGCATTTT. Protein sequence: CASSTLGASNQPQHF.

The chain couples TRBV6-1 to TRBJ2-1, with 8 positions matching TRBD2. V was clipped by 9 bases and J by 8 bases; unmatched bases: 12. The CDR3 is made up of 14 amino acids. From germline, CDR1 is MNHNS and CDR2 SASEGT. The CDR3 loop reads CASPQAGVWDEQFF. CDR3 DNA: TGTGCCAGTCCACAAGCGGGAGTATGGGATGAGCAGTTCTTC.

This clone came up a few times. The J gene is TRBJ1-6, the V gene TRBV25-1; TRBD1 might be the D (6 bases). The V gene lost 1 base and the J gene lost 8 bases, with 15 bases spanning the gap. The CDR3 is 16 residues long. Germline loops: CDR1 MGHDK, CDR2 SYGVNS. CDR3 loop: CASSESGGLRDSPLHF. The CDR3 DNA reads TGTGCCAGCAGTGAATCGGGGGGCCTTAGGGATTCACCCCTCCACTTT.

The chain uses TRBV2 and TRBJ1-5, with TRBD1 matching 9 bases. Germline-derived CDR1 and CDR2 are SNHLY and FYNNEI. Trimming took 5 bases from V and 6 from J; bases not matched to a gene: 8. The CDR3 has 15 residues. CDR3 sequence: CASSWDRVEGQPQHF. CDR3 DNA: TGTGCCAGCAGTTGGGACAGGGTGGAAGGTCAGCCCCAGCATTTT.

The rearrangement links TRBV7-2 to TRBJ1-6; D call uncertain. The germline CDR1 and CDR2 sequences are SGHTA and FQGNSA. Trimming pared 5 bases from V and 9 bases from J, leaving 17 bases between. The CDR3 runs to 15 residues. CDR3 DNA sequence: TGTGCCAGCAGCCGATCCGACATCCTTAGTTCACCCCTCCACTTT. Translating gives CASSRSDILSSPLHF.

V usage is TRBV18 and J usage is TRBJ1-1; D is perhaps TRBD1 (6 bases). Trimming took off 3 bases at V and 3 bases at J, with 11 bases between the two ends. The germline CDR1 and CDR2 sequences are KGHSH and LQKENI. The CDR3 contains 14 residues. CDR3: CASSPNEGDTEAFF. The CDR3 DNA reads TGTGCCAGCTCACCTAATGAGGGGGACACTGAAGCTTTCTTT. The complete variable domain, with remaining parts taken from reference TRBV18 and TRBJ1-1, reads NAGVMQNPRHLVRRRGQEARLRCSPMKGHSHVYWYRQLPEEGLKFMVYLQKENIIDESGMPKERFSAEFPKEGPSILRIQQVVRGDSAAYFCASSPNEGDTEAFFGQGTRLTVV.